The 30 T cell receptor beta chains listed next were all sequenced from one sample in a study of T cells in Graves' hyperthyroidism and ophthalmopathy. The CDR3 regions of TCR beta were amplified from RNA transcripts. First-round RT-PCR of the TCR CDR3 relied on the HTBI primer set. TCRdb independently ran MiXCR on the multiplex PCR reads; one entry per CDR3 protein. Of about 400,000 distinct CDR3 sequences listed, about an eighth are singletons. The sample consisted of blood. All receptors derive from a woman aged 18-29 years with Graves' hyperthyroidism.

The chain recombines TRBV15 with TRBJ1-3; a possible D gene is TRBD1 (5 bases). The V and J ends lost 5 bases and 4 bases respectively, with 15 bases between them. Germline lookup yields CDR1 LNHNV and CDR2 YYDKDF (reference sequence). The CDR3 contains 15 residues. Written as DNA, the CDR3 is TGTGCCACCAGCGCCCGCAGGGTCGCCGGAAACACCATATATTTT. This gives the protein CATSARRVAGNTIYF.

Many counts were recorded for this clonotype. The J gene is TRBJ1-5, the V gene TRBV30; the D is unclear. Per the germline V gene, CDR1 is GTSNPN and CDR2 is SVGIG (reference sequence). The CDR3 loop spans 13 amino acids. Trimming stripped 3 bases from V and 6 bases from J, with 12 bases between. CDR3 coding DNA: TGTGCCTGGAGCGCAGGAATAGGTCAGCCCCAGCATTTT. Translation: CAWSAGIGQPQHF.

J is TRBJ2-5 and V is TRBV28; 10 nucleotides match TRBD2. Trimming cost V 5 bases and J 2 bases; bases outside gene matches: 14. The length of the CDR3 is 18 residues. CDR1 and CDR2 (germline): MDHEN, SYDVKM. In nucleotides, the CDR3 is TGTGCCAGCAGTGGAAGCGGGAGGGCCTTTAAGGAGCAAGAGACCCAGTACTTC. It yields the protein CASSGSGRAFKEQETQYF.

V usage is TRBV20-1 and J usage is TRBJ2-3; 11 nucleotides align to TRBD2. CDR1 is DFQATT and CDR2 is SNEGSKA in the germline V gene (reference sequence). Losses at the gene ends were 3 bases for V and 3 bases for J; bases not matched to a gene: 5. The CDR3 contains 15 residues. In DNA, the CDR3 is TGCAGTGCTAGTGTGGTAGCGGGAGGGACAGATACGCAGTATTTT. Translated, it gives CSASVVAGGTDTQYF.

This clonotype was found a few times. Germline and junction disagree at one end, which may indicate a read error. This chain uses TRBV15 with TRBJ2-3; D call uncertain. There are 18 residues in the CDR3. Germline assignment: CDR1 LNHNV and CDR2 YYDKDF (reference sequence). The CDR3: CATSGDRAGRPLTDTQYF. As DNA, the CDR3 is TGTGCCACCAGCGGAGACCGAGCAGGCAGACCACTCACAGATACGCAGTATTTT.

This clonotype was seen ten or more times. V and J are TRBV5-1 and TRBJ2-5; perhaps D is TRBD1 or TRBD2 (6 bases each). The CDR3 is 17 amino acids. V shed 4 bases and J shed 5 bases, with 24 bases lying between them. Germline assignment: CDR1 SGHRS and CDR2 YFSETQ. CDR3 sequence (DNA): TGCGCCAGCAGCCCCGTACCACAGGGAGGTGTCGGGGAGACCCAGTACTTC. This gives the protein CASSPVPQGGVGETQYF.

The CDR3 sequence: CASSLALTSEQFF. As DNA, the CDR3 is TGTGCCAGCAGTTTAGCGCTAACAAGTGAGCAGTTCTTC. The chain carries TRBV12-3 or TRBV12-4 and TRBJ2-1, with unresolved D. V was clipped by 0 bases and J by 9 bases, with 9 bases between them. The CDR3 is made up of 13 amino acids.

The sample holds many counts of this clonotype. This sequence joins TRBV11-2 and TRBJ2-5, with D possibly matching TRBD2 (5 bases). V was trimmed by 0 bases and J by 1 base, leaving 6 bases between them. The CDR3 spans 14 residues. The germline CDR1 and CDR2 sequences are SGHAT and FQNNGV. CDR3 protein: CASSLEAAQETQYF. The CDR3, as DNA: TGTGCCAGCAGCTTAGAAGCGGCCCAAGAGACCCAGTACTTC.

The rearrangement joins TRBV19 to TRBJ1-2; D uncertain. Trimming took off 5 bases at V and 7 bases at J, with 11 bases between the two ends. This CDR3 has 12 amino acids. Germline V gene data show CDR1 as LNHDA and CDR2 as SQIVND (reference sequence). CDR3 nucleotide sequence: TGTGCCAGTAGTTCCCGGACCGGTGGCTACACCTTC. It yields the protein CASSSRTGGYTF.

This chain uses TRBV6-1 with TRBJ1-2; D remains unclear. The V gene's germline CDR1 is MNHNS and CDR2 SASEGT. The ends were cut back, 6 bases at V and 7 bases at J, with 15 bases in the middle. This CDR3 is built from 13 residues. The CDR3: CASSNRDDRGYTF. The CDR3 DNA sequence: TGTGCCAGCAGCAACCGGGATGACCGTGGCTACACCTTC.

This clonotype was seen ten or more times. The CDR3 here is CASSQDRDRGLQNEQYF. In DNA form, the CDR3 reads TGTGCCAGCAGCCAAGATCGGGACAGGGGTCTCCAGAACGAGCAGTACTTC. The chain is built from TRBV3-1 and TRBJ2-7, with 10 bases lining up with TRBD1. This CDR3 is built from 17 residues. V lost 0 bases to trimming and J lost 5 bases; unmatched junction nucleotides: 10. The germline CDR1 and CDR2 sequences are LGHDT and YNNKEL (reference sequence).

This clonotype was recorded at least ten times. V gene TRBV12-3 or TRBV12-4 combines with J gene TRBJ2-3, with D perhaps TRBD2 (5 bases). CDR3 length: 13 amino acids. The CDR3 region has the DNA TGTGCAGCCTCACGGGGTAGCACAGATACGCAGTATTTT. Translating gives CAASRGSTDTQYF.

This clonotype was detected a few times. V and J are TRBV28 and TRBJ1-1; 7 bases are shared with TRBD1. CDR3 size: 14 residues. V lost 6 bases and J lost 0; bases outside the gene matches: 4. The germline V gene has CDR1 MDHEN and CDR2 SYDVKM. The CDR3 sequence: CASRADRLNTEAFF. The CDR3 nucleotides are TGTGCCAGCAGGGCGGACAGGTTGAACACTGAAGCTTTCTTT.

This clonotype has just a few counts. The chain couples TRBV7-2 to TRBJ2-7, with a possible D match to TRBD1 (5 bases). The CDR3 loop spans 15 amino acids. CDR1 and CDR2 (germline): SGHTA, FQGNSA. Deletions cut 5 bases from V and 0 bases from J, with 14 bases between. As DNA, the CDR3 is TGTGCCAGCAGCCAACAGTCGCAGGGCTCCTACGAGCAGTACTTC. This sequence encodes CASSQQSQGSYEQYF. Full variable domain (missing parts from reference TRBV7-2 and TRBJ2-7): GAGVSQSPSNKVTEKGKDVELRCDPISGHTALYWYRQSLGQGLEFLIYFQGNSAPDKSGLPSDRFSAERTGGSVSTLTIQRTQQEDSAVYLCASSQQSQGSYEQYFGPGTRLTVT.

This clonotype was counted many times. The V call is TRBV18, the J call TRBJ2-6, with D possibly TRBD1 on 5 matching bases. In germline, CDR1 is KGHSH, CDR2 LQKENI. The CDR3 loop spans 15 amino acids. Trimming stripped 5 bases from V and 4 bases from J, with 12 bases between. The CDR3 region is CASSSSGLGANVLTF. The CDR3, as DNA: TGTGCCAGCTCATCCTCAGGGTTAGGGGCCAACGTCCTGACTTTC.

This clonotype was seen many times. The chain links TRBV27 to TRBJ1-5; D is uncertain. The CDR3 spans 15 residues. V was shortened by 2 bases and J by 6 bases, with 14 bases between the two germline ends. Per germline, CDR1 MNHEY and CDR2 SMNVEV (reference sequence). In nucleotides, the CDR3 is TGTGCCAGCAGTTTAGATAGCGGCCGGACTCAGCCCCAGCATTTT. It translates to CASSLDSGRTQPQHF.

This clonotype was counted ten times or more. The DNA of the CDR3 is TGTGCCACCAGCAGAGACGCAGCTCGGGCTATGAACACTGAAGCTTTCTTT. This codes for CATSRDAARAMNTEAFF. The J gene is TRBJ1-1, the V gene TRBV15; D is unresolved. Germline loops: CDR1 LNHNV, CDR2 YYDKDF (reference sequence). This CDR3 is 17 amino acids long. Trimming took off 0 bases at V and 0 bases at J, with 14 bases between the two ends.

This clonotype was seen ten or more times. CDR3 protein: CACTRTSGLTDTQYF. CDR3 nucleotides: TGTGCCTGCACAAGGACTAGCGGCCTCACAGATACGCAGTATTTT. The chain recombines TRBV30 with TRBJ2-3, with TRBD2 identical over 10 bases. V lost 6 bases and J lost 2; bases outside the gene matches: 8. Germline values: CDR1 GTSNPN, CDR2 SVGIG (reference sequence). CDR3 length equals 15 residues.

This clonotype was recorded a few times. At one end, the junction sequence differs from germline, possibly due to a read error. V is TRBV5-1 and J is TRBJ2-1, with TRBD1 identical over 10 bases. The V gene's germline CDR1 is SGHRS and CDR2 YFSETQ. The CDR3 is 17 residues long. The CDR3 here is CASNLGTGVSSYNEQFF. Here the CDR3 DNA reads TGCGCCAGCAACTTGGGGACAGGGGTCAGCTCCTACAATGAGCAGTTCTTC.

The chain joins TRBV6-2 or TRBV6-3 to TRBJ2-1; TRBD2 aligns across 12 bases. Germline V gives CDR1 MNHEY, CDR2 SVGEGT. This CDR3 comprises 15 residues. With 5 bases clipped from V and 9 bases from J, the junction kept 8 bases outside the gene matches. The CDR3 region is CASSRTSGALSEQFF. CDR3 nucleotides: TGTGCCAGCAGTCGGACTAGCGGGGCCCTCAGTGAGCAGTTCTTC.

This clonotype came up a few times. The rearrangement links TRBV27 to TRBJ2-2; D is uncertain. The CDR3 runs 16 residues. CDR1 is MNHEY, CDR2 SMNVEV, per germline (reference sequence). Trimming left V 4 bases short and J 3 bases short, with 15 bases between. Here the CDR3 reads CASSYSSLVHTGELFF. CDR3 DNA: TGTGCCAGCAGTTATAGTTCCTTGGTCCACACCGGGGAGCTGTTTTTT.

This clonotype was counted between two and nine times. The chain recombines TRBV4-1 with TRBJ2-5, with 9 nucleotides matching TRBD2. After removal of 5 bases from V and 5 bases from J, the junction contained 9 bases not matched to a gene. The CDR3 is 15 amino acids. The V gene's germline CDR1 is MGHRA and CDR2 YSYEKL. The CDR3, as DNA: TGCGCCAGCAGCTTAACCGGGACTAGCTCTGAGACCCAGTACTTC. It specifies CASSLTGTSSETQYF.

V usage is TRBV19 and J usage is TRBJ1-3; tentatively, D is TRBD1 (5 bases). CDR1 LNHDA and CDR2 SQIVND come from the germline V gene (reference sequence). V was cut by 8 bases and J by 4 bases, with 24 bases left in between. This CDR3 spans 17 amino acids. CDR3 residues: CASPYVPGLQWGNTIYF. The CDR3, as DNA: TGTGCCAGTCCCTATGTGCCGGGACTCCAGTGGGGAAACACCATATATTTT.

There are a few counts of this clonotype. The V gene is TRBV9, the J gene TRBJ1-1; a weak D match, TRBD1 (6 bases). V was clipped by 3 bases and J by 1 base, with 13 bases between them. The germline CDR1 and CDR2 sequences are SGDLS and YYNGEE. CDR3 length: 15 residues. CDR3: CASSAGGHPNTEAFF. In DNA form, the CDR3 reads TGTGCCAGCAGCGCGGGGGGGCACCCGAACACTGAAGCTTTCTTT.

This clonotype was found many times. In DNA, the CDR3 is TGTGCCAGCAGTTTGCATAGGGGGGCTTACGAGCAGTACTTC. Residues: CASSLHRGAYEQYF. The chain uses TRBV27 and TRBJ2-7; D might be TRBD1 or TRBD2, each matching 6 bases. The CDR3 extends over 14 amino acids. V was cut by 3 bases and J by 4 bases, with 13 bases left in between. CDR1 and CDR2 from the germline V gene are MNHEY and SMNVEV (reference sequence).

A remark on this clonotype: Given a much more abundant clone one base away, this may be a read error. J is TRBJ2-7 and V is TRBV5-1, with TRBD1 identical over 8 bases. The germline V gene has CDR1 SGHRS and CDR2 YFSETQ. This CDR3 has 19 residues. J lost 7 bases, V lost 4 bases, and 25 bases had no gene match. The CDR3 region is CASSPTEPTRTGRDNEQYF. The CDR3 DNA reads as TGCGCCAGCAGCCCCACCGAACCCACGAGGACAGGGAGAGACAATGAGCAGTACTTC. Full variable domain (remainder filled in from reference TRBV5-1 and TRBJ2-7): KAGVTQTPRYLIKTRGQQVTLSCSPISGHRSVSWYQQTPGQGLQFLFEYFSETQRNKGNFPGRFSGRQFSNSRSEMNVSTLELGDSALYLCASSPTEPTRTGRDNEQYFGPGTRLTVT.

This clonotype was recorded at least ten times. The V and J genes are TRBV7-8 and TRBJ2-7, with a tentative D call TRBD2 (5 bases). CDR3 size: 14 residues. Germline V gene sequence: CDR1 SGHVS, CDR2 FQNEAQ. V lost 7 bases to trimming and J lost 2 bases, with 15 bases between them. The CDR3 bases are TGTGCCAGCACCCGAGGGTCGGGTCCCTACGAGCAGTACTTC. Its protein product is CASTRGSGPYEQYF. The whole variable domain, remainder taken from reference TRBV7-8 and TRBJ2-7, is GAGVSQSPRYKVAKRGQDVALRCDPISGHVSLFWYQQALGQGPEFLTYFQNEAQLDKSGLPSDRFFAERPEGSVSTLKIQRTQQEDSAVYLCASTRGSGPYEQYFGPGTRLTVT.

This clonotype has only a few counts. This chain links TRBV9 with TRBJ2-5; D may correspond to TRBD1 or TRBD2 (5 bases each). V was trimmed by 6 bases and J by 4 bases, leaving 13 bases between them. The CDR3 loop spans 13 amino acids. Germline CDR1 and CDR2: SGDLS and YYNGEE. Here the CDR3 DNA reads TGTGCCAGCACGGGGCTAGTTTCAGAGACCCAGTACTTC. It encodes CASTGLVSETQYF.

The gene calls are TRBV9 and TRBJ2-1; 7 nucleotides match TRBD2. The ends lost 0 bases at V and 6 bases at J; junction bases unmatched: 9. This CDR3 is 16 amino acids long. Germline CDR1 is SGDLS and CDR2 is YYNGEE. The CDR3 is CASSVGGRAGGNEQFF. The CDR3 DNA reads TGTGCCAGCAGCGTAGGGGGGAGGGCGGGTGGCAATGAGCAGTTCTTC.

The sample holds many counts of this clonotype. V is TRBV20-1 and J is TRBJ2-7, with TRBD2 as a possible D gene (6 bases). With 6 bases removed from V and 6 bases from J, the gap between germline ends came to 18 bases. CDR3 size: 13 residues. CDR1 DFQATT and CDR2 SNEGSKA come from the germline V gene (reference sequence). CDR3 residues: CSAHSGLFGEQYF. CDR3 bases: TGCAGTGCCCATAGCGGTCTTTTCGGCGAGCAGTACTTC.